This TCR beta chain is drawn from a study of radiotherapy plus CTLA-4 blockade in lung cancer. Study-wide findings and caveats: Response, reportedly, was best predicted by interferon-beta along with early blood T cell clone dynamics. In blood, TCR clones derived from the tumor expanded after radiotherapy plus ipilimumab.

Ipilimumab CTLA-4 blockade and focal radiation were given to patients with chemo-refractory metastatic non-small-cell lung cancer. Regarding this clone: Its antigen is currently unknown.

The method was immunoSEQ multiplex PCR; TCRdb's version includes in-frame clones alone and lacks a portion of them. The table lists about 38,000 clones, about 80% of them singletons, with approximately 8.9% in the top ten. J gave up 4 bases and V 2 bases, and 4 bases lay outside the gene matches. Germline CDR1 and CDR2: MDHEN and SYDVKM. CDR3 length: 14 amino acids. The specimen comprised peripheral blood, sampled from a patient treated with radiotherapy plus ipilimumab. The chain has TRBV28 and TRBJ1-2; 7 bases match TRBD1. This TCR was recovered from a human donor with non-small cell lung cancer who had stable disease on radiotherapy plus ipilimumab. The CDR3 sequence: CASSLTGVAYGYTF. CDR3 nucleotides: TGTGCCAGCAGTTTAACAGGGGTGGCCTATGGCTACACCTTC.